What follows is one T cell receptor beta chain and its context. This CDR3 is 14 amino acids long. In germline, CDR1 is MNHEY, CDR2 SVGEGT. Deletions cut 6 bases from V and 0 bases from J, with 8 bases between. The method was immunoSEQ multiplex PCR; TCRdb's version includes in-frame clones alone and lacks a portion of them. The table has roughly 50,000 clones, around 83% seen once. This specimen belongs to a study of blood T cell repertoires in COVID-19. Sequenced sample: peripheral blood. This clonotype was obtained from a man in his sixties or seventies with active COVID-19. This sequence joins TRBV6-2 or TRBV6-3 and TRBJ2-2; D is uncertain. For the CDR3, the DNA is TGTGCCAGCAGACCTTCAGCGAACACCGGGGAGCTGTTTTTT. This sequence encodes CASRPSANTGELFF.